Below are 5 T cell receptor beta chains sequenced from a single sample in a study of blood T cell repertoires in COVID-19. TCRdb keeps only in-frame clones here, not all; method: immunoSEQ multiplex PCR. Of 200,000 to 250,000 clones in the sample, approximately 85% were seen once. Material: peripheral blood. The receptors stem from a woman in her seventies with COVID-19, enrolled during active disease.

The DNA of the CDR3 is TGTGCCACCACGTCTAGCGGGAGGGGGGGGACCTACAATGAGCAGTTCTTC. Translation gives CATTSSGRGGTYNEQFF. The rearrangement joins TRBV24-1 to TRBJ2-1, with 12 bases that match TRBD2. The J segment lost 2 bases and the V segment lost 8 bases, leaving 9 bases of the junction unmatched. The germline CDR1 and CDR2 sequences are KGHDR and SFDVKD. The CDR3 loop spans 17 amino acids.

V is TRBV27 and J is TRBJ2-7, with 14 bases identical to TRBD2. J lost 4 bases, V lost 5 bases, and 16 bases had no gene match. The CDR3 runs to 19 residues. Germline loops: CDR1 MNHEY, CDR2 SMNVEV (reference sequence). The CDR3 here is CASSPSRGGLAGESYEQYF. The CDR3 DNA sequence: TGTGCCAGCAGTCCAAGTCGGGGGGGACTAGCGGGAGAAAGTTACGAGCAGTACTTC.

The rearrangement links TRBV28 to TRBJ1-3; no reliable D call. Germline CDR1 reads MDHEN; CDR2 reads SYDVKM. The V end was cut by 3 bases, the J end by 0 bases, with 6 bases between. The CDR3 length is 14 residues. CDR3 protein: CASSLRSSGNTIYF. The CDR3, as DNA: TGTGCCAGCAGTTTGAGGTCCTCTGGAAACACCATATATTTT.

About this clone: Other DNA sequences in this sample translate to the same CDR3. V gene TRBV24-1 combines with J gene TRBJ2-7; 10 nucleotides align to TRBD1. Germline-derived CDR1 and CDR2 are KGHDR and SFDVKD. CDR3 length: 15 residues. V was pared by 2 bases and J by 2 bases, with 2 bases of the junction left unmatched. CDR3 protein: CATSDSGTGAYEQYF. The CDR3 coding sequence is TGTGCCACCAGTGATTCGGGGACAGGGGCCTACGAGCAGTACTTC.

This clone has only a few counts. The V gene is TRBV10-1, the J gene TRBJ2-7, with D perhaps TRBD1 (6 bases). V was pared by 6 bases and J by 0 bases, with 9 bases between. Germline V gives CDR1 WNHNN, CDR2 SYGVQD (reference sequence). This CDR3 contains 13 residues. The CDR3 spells CASSRDTSYEQYF. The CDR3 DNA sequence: TGCGCCAGCAGCCGGGACACCTCCTACGAGCAGTACTTC.